The 21 T cell receptor beta chains given below trace back to one sample, sequenced in a study of cytomegalovirus exposure and HLA in healthy donors. Both 60 Vbeta primers and 13 Jbeta primers went into the PCR. Some clones are missing from TCRdb's copy, which holds only in-frame ones; the method was immunoSEQ multiplex PCR. The data contain 150,000 to 200,000 clones, around 76% of them singletons. The source material was PBMCs. These receptors were obtained from a female donor in good health and CMV-seronegative.

The CDR3 region has the DNA TGTGCCAGTAGTATAGGCCCGGGGATGAGCTCCTACAATGAGCAGTTCTTC. It encodes CASSIGPGMSSYNEQFF. This chain connects TRBV19 to TRBJ2-1, with D maybe TRBD2 (5 bases). Germline V lookup: CDR1 LNHDA, CDR2 SQIVND (reference sequence). Deletions cut 1 base from V and 0 bases from J, with 13 bases between. The CDR3 totals 17 residues.

This clone appeared once. This chain links TRBV29-1 with TRBJ2-7; 9 nucleotides agree with TRBD2. The CDR3 runs to 14 residues. V lost 4 bases to trimming and J lost 0 bases; unmatched junction nucleotides: 4. Germline V gene sequence: CDR1 SQVTM, CDR2 ANQGSEA. The chain's CDR3 is CSVGGGLASYEQYF. CDR3 DNA sequence: TGCAGCGTTGGAGGGGGACTAGCCTCCTACGAGCAGTACTTC.

As DNA, the CDR3 is TGTGCCTGGAGTGTAACAGCCAGTTATAATTCACCCCTCCACTTT. Translating it yields CAWSVTASYNSPLHF. The chain links TRBV30 to TRBJ1-6, with D hard to call. V lost 0 bases, J lost 4 bases, and 10 bases lay in between. This CDR3 spans 15 amino acids. CDR1 is GTSNPN, CDR2 SVGIG, per germline (reference sequence).

This clone was seen a handful of times. The chain links TRBV5-1 to TRBJ2-5, with a weak D call TRBD1 (6 bases). CDR1 is SGHRS and CDR2 is YFSETQ in the germline V gene. Trimming shortened V by 3 bases and J by 0 bases, and 12 bases separated the two germline ends. The CDR3 is 15 residues long. The DNA for the CDR3 is TGCGCCAGCAGCTCTGCCGGGACAAACCAAGAGACCCAGTACTTC. Protein: CASSSAGTNQETQYF.

This clone turned up a few times. The V call is TRBV30, the J call TRBJ1-2, with TRBD1 matching over 7 bases. Germline V gene lookup returns CDR1 GTSNPN and CDR2 SVGIG (reference sequence). The V and J ends lost 5 bases and 0 bases, in that order; junction bases with no gene match: 6. The CDR3 totals 14 residues. The CDR3 DNA reads as TGTGCCTGGCGGGACAGCGCCTCTAACTATGGCTACACCTTC. Translation gives CAWRDSASNYGYTF.

This rearrangement joins TRBV18 to TRBJ1-4, with 7 bases identical to TRBD1. V gave up 1 base and J gave up 3 bases; unmatched junction bases: 2. The CDR3 has 15 residues. Germline V gene sequence: CDR1 KGHSH, CDR2 LQKENI. CDR3 nucleotide sequence: TGTGCCAGCTCACCACAAGGGACAGCTAATGAAAAACTGTTTTTT. This gives the protein CASSPQGTANEKLFF.

The table lists this clone with a count of one. J is TRBJ2-1 and V is TRBV6-6; TRBD2 matches 7 bases. V trimming: 4 bases; J trimming: 4 bases; junction bases outside the gene matches: 7. The CDR3 has 15 amino acids. Germline CDR1 reads MNHNY; CDR2 reads SVGAGI (reference sequence). CDR3 in amino acids: CASSSKSGEYNEQFF. In nucleotides, the CDR3 is TGTGCCAGCAGTTCGAAAAGCGGGGAGTACAATGAGCAGTTCTTC.

The chain combines TRBV5-1 with TRBJ1-1, with 12 bases identical to TRBD1. Per the germline V gene, CDR1 is SGHRS and CDR2 is YFSETQ. J gave up 0 bases and V 3 bases, and 6 bases lay outside the gene matches. CDR3 length: 17 amino acids. Here the CDR3 reads CASSSGQGAPLNTEAFF. Written as DNA, the CDR3 is TGCGCCAGCAGCTCGGGACAGGGGGCCCCCCTGAACACTGAAGCTTTCTTT. The full variable domain, with the rest looked up from reference TRBV5-1 and TRBJ1-1, is KAGVTQTPRYLIKTRGQQVTLSCSPISGHRSVSWYQQTPGQGLQFLFEYFSETQRNKGNFPGRFSGRQFSNSRSEMNVSTLELGDSALYLCASSSGQGAPLNTEAFFGQGTRLTVV.

The DNA of the CDR3 is TGTGCCAGCAGCTTGACAGGGATGGGAGCCGGGGAGCTGTTTTTT. It codes for CASSLTGMGAGELFF. This chain joins TRBV5-6 and TRBJ2-2; tentatively, D is TRBD1 (6 bases). This CDR3 has 15 amino acids. Trimming took 1 base from V and 6 from J, leaving 13 bases between them. CDR1 is SGHDT, CDR2 YYEEEE, per germline.

The chain uses TRBV19 and TRBJ1-4; TRBD1 is a possible D gene (5 bases). Germline V gene sequence: CDR1 LNHDA, CDR2 SQIVND (reference sequence). Trimming took off 3 bases at V and 0 bases at J, with 8 bases between the two ends. CDR3 length equals 15 residues. CDR3 nucleotide sequence: TGTGCCAGTAGTATGGGCAGGGCAACTAATGAAAAACTGTTTTTT. Its translation: CASSMGRATNEKLFF. The full variable domain, rest sourced from reference TRBV19 and TRBJ1-4, is DGGITQSPKYLFRKEGQNVTLSCEQNLNHDAMYWYRQDPGQGLRLIYYSQIVNDFQKGDIAEGYSVSREKKESFPLTVTSAQKNPTAFYLCASSMGRATNEKLFFGSGTQLSVL.

This sequence joins TRBV9 and TRBJ2-1; 7 nucleotides match TRBD2. V gave up 0 bases and J gave up 10 bases; unmatched junction bases: 13. The CDR3 totals 16 residues. Germline V gene lookup returns CDR1 SGDLS and CDR2 YYNGEE. CDR3 coding DNA: TGTGCCAGCAGCGTAGTGGGGCTACAGTGGGGAGGGGAGCAGTTCTTC. Encoded protein: CASSVVGLQWGGEQFF.

In this sample, this clone turned up once. V is TRBV5-1 and J is TRBJ1-4; possibly TRBD1 for D (5 bases). Germline assignment: CDR1 SGHRS and CDR2 YFSETQ. This CDR3 region has 14 residues. The germline V and J ends were trimmed by 7 bases and 2 bases, with 12 bases remaining between them. For the CDR3, the DNA is TGCGCCAGCTCCCGGGACTCGACTAATGAAAAACTGTTTTTT. It yields the protein CASSRDSTNEKLFF. Using reference TRBV5-1 and TRBJ1-4 for the parts outside the CDR3, the full variable domain is KAGVTQTPRYLIKTRGQQVTLSCSPISGHRSVSWYQQTPGQGLQFLFEYFSETQRNKGNFPGRFSGRQFSNSRSEMNVSTLELGDSALYLCASSRDSTNEKLFFGSGTQLSVL.

J is TRBJ1-4 and V is TRBV30; TRBD1 is a possible D gene (5 bases). V was shortened by 1 base and J by 2 bases, with 17 bases between the two germline ends. This CDR3 has 17 residues. The V gene's germline CDR1 is GTSNPN and CDR2 SVGIG (reference sequence). The chain's CDR3 is CAWSGTGVPGTNEKLFF. CDR3 sequence (DNA): TGTGCCTGGAGTGGGACGGGGGTCCCCGGGACTAATGAAAAACTGTTTTTT.

J is TRBJ2-5 and V is TRBV5-1, with D maybe TRBD2 (6 bases). Trimming took off 4 bases at V and 4 bases at J, with 14 bases between the two ends. Germline values: CDR1 SGHRS, CDR2 YFSETQ. The CDR3 extends over 14 amino acids. DNA of the CDR3: TGCGCCAGCAGCGGCGGGACTCCCAGAGAGACCCAGTACTTC. Residues: CASSGGTPRETQYF.

The chain links TRBV6-5 to TRBJ1-4, with a tentative D call TRBD1 (5 bases). V shed 7 bases and J shed 5 bases, with 14 bases lying between them. The CDR3 loop spans 14 amino acids. Germline assignment: CDR1 MNHEY and CDR2 SVGAGI. This CDR3 reads CASTYRGYNEKLFF. The CDR3, as DNA: TGTGCCAGCACCTACCGGGGGTACAATGAAAAACTGTTTTTT.

The CDR3 protein is CASSLAGDQPQHF. CDR3 DNA: TGTGCCAGCAGCTTGGCCGGGGATCAGCCCCAGCATTTT. This chain uses TRBV5-6 with TRBJ1-5; unclear D gene. The CDR3 has 13 amino acids. The germline V gene has CDR1 SGHDT and CDR2 YYEEEE. V was cut by 0 bases and J by 5 bases, with 6 bases left in between.

This clone was seen once. The chain couples TRBV2 to TRBJ2-1, with D tentatively TRBD1 (5 bases). The CDR3 has 13 amino acids. The V gene's germline CDR1 is SNHLY and CDR2 FYNNEI. The V and J ends lost 4 bases and 6 bases respectively, with 10 bases between them. The CDR3 DNA reads TGTGCCAGCAGTGGTGCAGGGATCAATGAGCAGTTCTTC. This gives the protein CASSGAGINEQFF.

The rearrangement links TRBV2 to TRBJ1-6; 8 nucleotides match TRBD1. The J segment lost 10 bases and the V segment lost 6 bases, leaving 5 bases of the junction unmatched. Germline-derived CDR1 and CDR2 are SNHLY and FYNNEI. This CDR3 is built from 13 residues. CDR3 loop: CASRTGEGSPLHF. The CDR3 DNA sequence: TGTGCCAGCAGGACAGGGGAAGGGTCACCCCTCCACTTT.

The chain has TRBV7-9 and TRBJ1-2; 11 nucleotides line up with TRBD1. Germline trimming cut 4 bases from V and 4 bases from J; bases unmatched to any gene: 8. Germline CDR1 and CDR2: SEHNR and FQNEAQ (reference sequence). This CDR3 is 16 amino acids long. The DNA of the CDR3 is TGTGCCAGCAGCTCCAGGGGGGACAGGGGGTCCTATGGCTACACCTTC. This sequence encodes CASSSRGDRGSYGYTF.

This sequence joins TRBV2 and TRBJ1-4; a possible D gene is TRBD1 (6 bases). Trimming pared 10 bases from V and 5 bases from J, leaving 17 bases between. This CDR3 is built from 14 residues. The germline V gene has CDR1 SNHLY and CDR2 FYNNEI. The CDR3 DNA reads as TGTGCCACCTTGAAGGGGGAGGGGAATGAAAAACTGTTTTTT. It yields the protein CATLKGEGNEKLFF. Filled out from reference TRBV2 and TRBJ1-4, the complete variable domain reads EPEVTQTPSHQVTQMGQEVILRCVPISNHLYFYWYRQILGQKVEFLVSFYNNEISEKSEIFDDQFSVERPDGSNFTLKIRSTKLEDSAMYFCATLKGEGNEKLFFGSGTQLSVL.

Only a few counts were recorded for this clone. The V gene is TRBV15, the J gene TRBJ2-3, with 7 bases that match TRBD2. The germline V gene encodes CDR1 LNHNV and CDR2 YYDKDF (reference sequence). CDR3 size: 15 residues. V was pared by 3 bases and J by 5 bases, with 8 bases of the junction left unmatched. CDR3 DNA sequence: TGTGCCACCAGCAGGATCCGCACGGGAGGAGATACGCAGTATTTT. Protein product: CATSRIRTGGDTQYF.